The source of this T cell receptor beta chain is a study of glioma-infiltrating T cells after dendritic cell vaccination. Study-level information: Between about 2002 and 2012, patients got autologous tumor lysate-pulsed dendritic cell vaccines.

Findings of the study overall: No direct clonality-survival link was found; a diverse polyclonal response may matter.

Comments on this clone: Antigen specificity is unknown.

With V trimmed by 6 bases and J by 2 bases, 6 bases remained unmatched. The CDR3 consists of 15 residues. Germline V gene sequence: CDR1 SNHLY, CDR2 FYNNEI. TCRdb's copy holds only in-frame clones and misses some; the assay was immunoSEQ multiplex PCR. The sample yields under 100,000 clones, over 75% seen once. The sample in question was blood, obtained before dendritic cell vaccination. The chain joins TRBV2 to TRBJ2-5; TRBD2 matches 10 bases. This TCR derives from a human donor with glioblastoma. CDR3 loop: CASRASGSGQETQYF. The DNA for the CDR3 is TGTGCCAGCAGGGCTAGCGGGAGTGGGCAAGAGACCCAGTACTTC.